A single sample is the source of the 2 T cell receptor beta chains below, sequenced in a study. TCRdb fed the 5' RACE reads into MiXCR, producing one record per CDR3 protein. This table has roughly 46,000 distinct CDR3 sequences, around a quarter appearing once. Sequencing used naive CD4+ T cells sorted from blood. Subset noted: naive CD4+ T cells, CD4+CD45RA+CD25-. These receptors all come from a female donor with breast cancer.

This clonotype has more than one count but fewer than ten. The rearrangement joins TRBV5-1 to TRBJ2-1; 10 nucleotides line up with TRBD2. This CDR3 is 15 amino acids long. The trim removed 4 bases at V and 5 bases at J, leaving 6 bases unmatched. Germline CDR1 reads SGHRS; CDR2 reads YFSETQ. CDR3 amino acids: CASSDLAGANNEQFF. The DNA for the CDR3 is TGCGCCAGCAGCGACCTAGCGGGAGCTAACAATGAGCAGTTCTTC.

The rearrangement links TRBV3-1 to TRBJ1-2; 7 bases align to TRBD1. This CDR3 region has 16 residues. Germline loops: CDR1 LGHDT, CDR2 YNNKEL (reference sequence). The V segment lost 4 bases and the J segment 4 bases; nucleotides outside the gene matches: 12. The CDR3 here is CASSRTLMTGSYGYTF. The CDR3 nucleotides read TGTGCCAGCAGCCGTACCTTGATGACAGGGTCCTATGGCTACACCTTC. Filled out from reference TRBV3-1 and TRBJ1-2, the complete variable domain reads DTAVSQTPKYLVTQMGNDKSIKCEQNLGHDTMYWYKQDSKKFLKIMFSYNNKELIINETVPNRFSPKSPDKAHLNLHINSLELGDSAVYFCASSRTLMTGSYGYTFGSGTRLTVV.